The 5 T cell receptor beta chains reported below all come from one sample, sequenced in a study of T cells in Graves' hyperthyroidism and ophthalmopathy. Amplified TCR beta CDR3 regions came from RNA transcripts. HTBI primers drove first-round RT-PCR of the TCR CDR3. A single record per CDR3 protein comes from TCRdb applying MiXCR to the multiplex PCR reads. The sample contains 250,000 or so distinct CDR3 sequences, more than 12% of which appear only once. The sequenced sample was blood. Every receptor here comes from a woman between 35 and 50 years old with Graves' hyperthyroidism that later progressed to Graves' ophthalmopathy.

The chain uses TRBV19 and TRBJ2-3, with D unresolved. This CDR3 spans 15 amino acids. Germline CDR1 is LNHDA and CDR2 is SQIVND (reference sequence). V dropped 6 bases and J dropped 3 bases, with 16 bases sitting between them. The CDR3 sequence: CASSVQSLRTDTQYF. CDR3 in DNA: TGTGCCAGTAGCGTTCAGAGCCTTAGGACAGATACGCAGTATTTT.

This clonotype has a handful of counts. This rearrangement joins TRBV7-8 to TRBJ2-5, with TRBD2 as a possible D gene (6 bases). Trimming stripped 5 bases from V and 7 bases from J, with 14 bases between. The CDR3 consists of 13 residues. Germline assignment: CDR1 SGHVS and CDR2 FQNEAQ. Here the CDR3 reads CASSMGLWGTQYF. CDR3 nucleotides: TGTGCCAGCAGCATGGGACTCTGGGGGACCCAGTACTTC.

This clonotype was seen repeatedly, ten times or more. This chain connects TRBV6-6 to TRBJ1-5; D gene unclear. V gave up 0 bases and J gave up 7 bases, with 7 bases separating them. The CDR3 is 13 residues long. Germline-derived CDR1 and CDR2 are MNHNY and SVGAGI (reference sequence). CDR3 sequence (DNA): TGTGCCAGCAGTTACTCGATTGGACAGCCCCAGCATTTT. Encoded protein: CASSYSIGQPQHF.

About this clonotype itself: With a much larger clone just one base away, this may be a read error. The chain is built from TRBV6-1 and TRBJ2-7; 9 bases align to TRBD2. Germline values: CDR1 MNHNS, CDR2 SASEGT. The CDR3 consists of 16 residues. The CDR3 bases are TGTGCCAGCAGTGAATGGGGCAGCGGGGGGCGATACGAGAAGTACTTC. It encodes CASSEWGSGGRYEKYF.

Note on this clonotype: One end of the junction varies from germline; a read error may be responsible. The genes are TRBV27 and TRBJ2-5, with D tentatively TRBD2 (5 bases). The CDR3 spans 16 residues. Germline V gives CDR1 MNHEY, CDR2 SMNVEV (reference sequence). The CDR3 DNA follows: TGTGCCAGCAATTTAGGGAGCGAGAGGGCATCGGAGGCCCAGTACTTC. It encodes CASNLGSERASEAQYF.